The rows below give T cell receptor beta chains drawn from one sample of a study of shared clonotypes between healthy human individuals. TCRdb's copy holds only in-frame clones and misses some; the assay was immunoSEQ multiplex PCR. The sample includes nearly 1 million clones, over 60% seen only once; the top ten take over 1.3%. Input material: memory CD4+ T cells sorted from blood. These receptors all come from a man younger than 30 in good health. Both conserved end residues are part of each CDR3. The D gene is left open where the match is weak. Part of the rows lack a size; the others show once, few, many or a class for expanded clones.

abundance	j_gene	d_gene	v_gene	CDR3aa	CDR3nt
NA	TRBJ1-4	NA	TRBV18	CASSPPANEKLFF	TGTGCCAGCTCACCCCCAGCTAATGAAAAACTGTTTTTT
NA	TRBJ2-7	NA	TRBV30	CAWSSVHHGAEQYF	TGTGCCTGGAGTTCCGTACACCACGGCGCGGAGCAGTACTTC
NA	TRBJ1-1	NA	TRBV7-9	CASSLSARAFF	TGTGCCAGCAGCCTATCCGCGAGGGCTTTCTTT
NA	TRBJ1-5	TRBD1	TRBV19	CASSTQTGNSNQPQHF	TGTGCCAGTAGTACCCAGACAGGGAATAGCAATCAGCCCCAGCATTTT
NA	TRBJ1-1	TRBD1	TRBV11-3	CASSLGQGASTEAFF	TGTGCCAGCAGCTTAGGACAGGGGGCTTCTACTGAAGCTTTCTTT
NA	TRBJ1-2	NA	TRBV19	CASRPIRDKPNYGYTF	TGTGCCAGTAGACCGATCCGGGACAAACCTAACTATGGCTACACCTTC
NA	TRBJ1-1	NA	TRBV6-6	CASSPQVWNTEAFF	TGTGCCAGCAGCCCACAGGTGTGGAACACTGAAGCTTTCTTT
few	TRBJ2-1	NA	TRBV4-1	CASSQVDLGFTYNEQFF	TGCGCCAGCAGCCAAGTGGATTTGGGGTTCACCTACAATGAGCAGTTCTTC
NA	TRBJ2-7	NA	TRBV6-5	CASSFLEGSYEQYF	TGTGCCAGCAGTTTCCTCGAGGGGTCCTACGAGCAGTACTTC
NA	TRBJ1-6	NA	TRBV6-1	CASSEGQGRNSPLHF	TGTGCCAGCAGTGAAGGGCAGGGAAGGAATTCACCCCTCCACTTT
NA	TRBJ2-5	NA	TRBV7-9	CASSEGQGSHF	TGTGCCAGCAGCGAGGGGCAGGGATCCCACTTC
NA	TRBJ2-7	TRBD1	TRBV27	CASSHRDRDEQYF	TGTGCCTCCTCTCACCGGGACAGGGACGAGCAGTACTTC
NA	TRBJ1-1	NA	TRBV18	CASSLNRVGTEAFF	TGTGCCAGCTCATTAAACAGGGTAGGGACTGAAGCTTTCTTT
NA	TRBJ1-3	NA	TRBV14	CASLVGGQSGNTIYF	TGTGCCAGCCTAGTTGGAGGACAGTCTGGAAACACCATATATTTT
NA	TRBJ2-1	NA	TRBV2	CASSEALVSVKATYNEQFF	TGTGCCAGCAGTGAAGCGCTGGTTTCCGTAAAGGCTACCTACAATGAGCAGTTCTTC
NA	TRBJ2-3	TRBD2	TRBV5-6	CASSPLAGGTDTQYF	TGTGCCAGCAGCCCCCTGGCGGGAGGGACAGATACGCAGTATTTT
once	TRBJ1-4	NA	TRBV6-5	CASRDQGLGSEKLFF	TGTGCCAGCAGGGATCAGGGCCTCGGATCGGAAAAACTGTTTTTT
NA	TRBJ2-7	NA	TRBV28	CASSLWGAIPYEQYF	TGTGCCAGCAGTTTATGGGGGGCGATTCCCTACGAGCAGTACTTC
NA	TRBJ2-1	NA	TRBV11-2	CASSSGTKYNEQFF	TGTGCCAGCAGCTCTGGCACGAAGTACAATGAGCAGTTCTTC
NA	TRBJ2-3	TRBD1	TRBV27	CASSLWGDRVRWDTQYF	TGTGCCAGCAGTTTATGGGGGGACAGGGTTAGGTGGGATACGCAGTATTTT
NA	TRBJ2-2	NA	TRBV25-1	CASSRDWGTGELFF	TGTGCCAGCAGTCGGGACTGGGGCACCGGGGAGCTGTTTTTT